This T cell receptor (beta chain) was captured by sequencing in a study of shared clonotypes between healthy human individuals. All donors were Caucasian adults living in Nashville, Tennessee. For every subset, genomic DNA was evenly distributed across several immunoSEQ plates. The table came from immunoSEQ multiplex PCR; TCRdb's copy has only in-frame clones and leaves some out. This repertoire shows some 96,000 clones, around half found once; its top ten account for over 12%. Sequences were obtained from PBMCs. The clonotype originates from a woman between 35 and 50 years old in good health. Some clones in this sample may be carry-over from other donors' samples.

The CDR3 protein is CASSQGDRVYNEQFF. For the CDR3, the DNA is TGCGCCAGCAGCCAAGGGGACAGGGTCTACAATGAGCAGTTCTTC. The V call is TRBV4-3, the J call TRBJ2-1, with 9 bases fitting TRBD1. CDR1 LGHNA and CDR2 YSLEER come from the germline V gene. Trimming at V came to 1 base and at J to 3 bases, leaving 1 base not matched to a gene. This CDR3 region has 15 residues.